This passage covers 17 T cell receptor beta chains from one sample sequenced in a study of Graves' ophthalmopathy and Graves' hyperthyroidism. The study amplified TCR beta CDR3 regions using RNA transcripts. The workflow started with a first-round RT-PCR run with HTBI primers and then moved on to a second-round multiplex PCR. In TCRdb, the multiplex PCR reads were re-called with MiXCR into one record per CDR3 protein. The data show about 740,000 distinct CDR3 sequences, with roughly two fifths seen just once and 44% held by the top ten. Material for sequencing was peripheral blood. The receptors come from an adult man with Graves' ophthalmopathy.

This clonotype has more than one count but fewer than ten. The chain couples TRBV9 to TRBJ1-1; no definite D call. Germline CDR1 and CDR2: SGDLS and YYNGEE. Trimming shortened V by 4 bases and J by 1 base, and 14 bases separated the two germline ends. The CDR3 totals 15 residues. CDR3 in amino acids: CASSLDLTANTEAFF. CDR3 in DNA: TGTGCCAGCAGCCTAGACCTGACGGCGAACACTGAAGCTTTCTTT.

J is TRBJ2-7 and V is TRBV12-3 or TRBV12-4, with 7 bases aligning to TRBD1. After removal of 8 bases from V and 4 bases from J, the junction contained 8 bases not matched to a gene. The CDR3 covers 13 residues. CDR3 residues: CASVRGYGYEQYF. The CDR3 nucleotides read TGTGCCAGCGTCAGGGGGTATGGATACGAGCAGTACTTC.

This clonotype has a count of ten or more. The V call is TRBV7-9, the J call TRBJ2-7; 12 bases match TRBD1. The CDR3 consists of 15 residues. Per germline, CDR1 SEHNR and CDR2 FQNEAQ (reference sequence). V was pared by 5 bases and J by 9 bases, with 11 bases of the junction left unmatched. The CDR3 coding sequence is TGTGCCAGCAGCGGAACCGGGACAGGGGGCGCCGTGCAGTACTTC. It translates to CASSGTGTGGAVQYF.

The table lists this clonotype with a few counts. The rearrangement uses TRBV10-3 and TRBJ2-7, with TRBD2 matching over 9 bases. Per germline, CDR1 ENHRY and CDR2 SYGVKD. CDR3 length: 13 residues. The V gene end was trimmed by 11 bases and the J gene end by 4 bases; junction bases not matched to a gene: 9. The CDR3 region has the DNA TGTGCCGTGGGCCAGGCGGGAGGGTACGAGCAGTACTTC. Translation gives CAVGQAGGYEQYF.

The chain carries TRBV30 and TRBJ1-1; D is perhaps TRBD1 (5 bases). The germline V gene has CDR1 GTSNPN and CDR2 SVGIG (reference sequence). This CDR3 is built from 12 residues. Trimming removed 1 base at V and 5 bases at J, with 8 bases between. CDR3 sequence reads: CAWSEGTTEAFF. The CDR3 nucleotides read TGTGCCTGGAGTGAAGGGACGACTGAAGCTTTCTTT.

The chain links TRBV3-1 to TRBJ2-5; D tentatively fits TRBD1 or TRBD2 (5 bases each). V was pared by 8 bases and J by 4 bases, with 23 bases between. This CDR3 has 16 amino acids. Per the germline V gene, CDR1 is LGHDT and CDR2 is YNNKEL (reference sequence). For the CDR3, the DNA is TGTGCCAGCTCACCAAGCCAGAGGGGTAGACGAGAGACCCAGTACTTC. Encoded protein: CASSPSQRGRRETQYF.

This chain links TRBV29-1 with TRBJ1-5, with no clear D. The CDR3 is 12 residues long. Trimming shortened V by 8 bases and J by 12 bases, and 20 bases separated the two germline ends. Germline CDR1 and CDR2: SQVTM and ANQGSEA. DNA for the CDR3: TGCAGCCCTCAGGACGGTCCGGGAGGCCAGCATTTT. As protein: CSPQDGPGGQHF.

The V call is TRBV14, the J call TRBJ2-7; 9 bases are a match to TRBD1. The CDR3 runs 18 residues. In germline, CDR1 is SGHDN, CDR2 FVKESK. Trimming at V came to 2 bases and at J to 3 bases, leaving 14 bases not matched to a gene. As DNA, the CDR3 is TGTGCCAGCAGCCAAACAGTCCCGGGACAGGGACTCCGCTACGAGCAGTACTTC. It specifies CASSQTVPGQGLRYEQYF.

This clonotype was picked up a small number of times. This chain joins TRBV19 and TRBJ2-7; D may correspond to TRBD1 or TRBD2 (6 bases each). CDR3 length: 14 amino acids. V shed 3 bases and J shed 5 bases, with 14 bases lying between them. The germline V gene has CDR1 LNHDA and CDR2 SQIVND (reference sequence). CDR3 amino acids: CASSIRGPRDEQYF. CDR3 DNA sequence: TGTGCCAGTAGTATTCGGGGGCCCAGGGACGAGCAGTACTTC.

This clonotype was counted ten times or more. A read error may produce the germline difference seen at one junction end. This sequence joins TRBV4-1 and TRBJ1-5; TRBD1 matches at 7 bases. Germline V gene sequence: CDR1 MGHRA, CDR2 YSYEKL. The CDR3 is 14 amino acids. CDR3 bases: TGTGCCAGCAGCCAAGGGGGCAGCAATCAGCCCCAGCATTTT. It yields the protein CASSQGGSNQPQHF.

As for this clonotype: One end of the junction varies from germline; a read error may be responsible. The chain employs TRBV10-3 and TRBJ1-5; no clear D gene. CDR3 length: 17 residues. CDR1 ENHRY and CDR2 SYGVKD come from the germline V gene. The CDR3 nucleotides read TGTGCCAGCAGTTACGCGCAGGCGCCGTATAGCAATCAGCCCCAGCATTTT. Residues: CASSYAQAPYSNQPQHF.

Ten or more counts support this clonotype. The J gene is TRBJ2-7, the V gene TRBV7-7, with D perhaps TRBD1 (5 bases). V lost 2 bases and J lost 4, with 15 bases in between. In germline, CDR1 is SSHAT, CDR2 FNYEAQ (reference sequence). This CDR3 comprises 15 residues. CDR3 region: CASSLRQGVMYEQYF. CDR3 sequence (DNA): TGTGCCAGCAGCTTACGGCAGGGTGTTATGTACGAGCAGTACTTC.

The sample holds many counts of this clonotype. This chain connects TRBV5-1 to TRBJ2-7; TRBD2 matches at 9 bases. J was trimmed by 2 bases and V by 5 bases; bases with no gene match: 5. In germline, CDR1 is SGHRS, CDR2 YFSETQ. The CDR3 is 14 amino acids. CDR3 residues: CASSKRLAAYEQYF. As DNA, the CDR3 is TGCGCCAGCAGTAAGAGACTAGCGGCCTACGAGCAGTACTTC.

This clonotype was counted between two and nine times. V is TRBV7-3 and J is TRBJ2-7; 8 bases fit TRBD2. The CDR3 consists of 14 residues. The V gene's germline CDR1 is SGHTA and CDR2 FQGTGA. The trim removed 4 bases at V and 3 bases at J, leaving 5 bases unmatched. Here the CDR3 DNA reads TGTGCCAGCAGCTCGGGGGGGCTCTACTACGAGCAGTACTTC. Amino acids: CASSSGGLYYEQYF.

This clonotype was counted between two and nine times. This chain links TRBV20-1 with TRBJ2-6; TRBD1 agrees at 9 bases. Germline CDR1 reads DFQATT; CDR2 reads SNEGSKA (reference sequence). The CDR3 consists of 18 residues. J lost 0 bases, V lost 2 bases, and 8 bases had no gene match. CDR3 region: CSARRTGTGSSGANVLTF. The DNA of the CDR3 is TGCAGTGCTAGAAGGACCGGGACAGGGAGCTCTGGGGCCAACGTCCTGACTTTC.

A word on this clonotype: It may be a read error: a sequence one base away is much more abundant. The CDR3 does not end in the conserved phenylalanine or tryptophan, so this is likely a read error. The CDR3, as DNA: TGTGCCAGCAGCTTGGTCGGGACAGCTGAAGCTTTCTCT. It specifies CASSLVGTAEAFS. This rearrangement joins TRBV5-6 to TRBJ1-1; 7 nucleotides match TRBD1. J gave up 6 bases and V 0 bases, and 2 bases lay outside the gene matches. The CDR3 runs 13 residues. Germline CDR1 is SGHDT and CDR2 is YYEEEE.

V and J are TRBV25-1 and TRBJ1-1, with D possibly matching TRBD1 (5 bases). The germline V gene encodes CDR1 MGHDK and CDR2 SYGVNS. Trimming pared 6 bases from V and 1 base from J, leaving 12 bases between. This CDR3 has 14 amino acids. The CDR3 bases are TGTGCCAGCAGCGTCGACAGTTCGAACACTGAAGCTTTCTTT. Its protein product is CASSVDSSNTEAFF. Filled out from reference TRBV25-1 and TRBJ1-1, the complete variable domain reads EADIYQTPRYLVIGTGKKITLECSQTMGHDKMYWYQQDPGMELHLIHYSYGVNSTEKGDLSSESTVSRIRTEHFPLTLESARPSHTSQYLCASSVDSSNTEAFFGQGTRLTVV.